This TCR beta chain appears in the sequencing data of a study of early stage breast cancer tumors. Turning to the study itself: Each sample averaged roughly 10-fold read coverage.

The CDR3 has 14 residues. Trimming cost V 6 bases and J 1 base, with 10 bases left between them. Germline V gene lookup returns CDR1 MNHEY and CDR2 SMNVEV (reference sequence). The data were produced by immunoSEQ multiplex PCR, yet TCRdb's version contains in-frame clones alone and is incomplete. The sample records some 47,000 clones, around 83% being singletons. The sequenced sample consisted of blood. The genes are TRBV27 and TRBJ1-5; the D is unclear. The sequence derives from a person aged 45-60 years with breast cancer. The CDR3 coding sequence is TGTGCCAGCAGCCTGGCGCGCAGCAATCAGCCCCAGCATTTT. It specifies CASSLARSNQPQHF.